This TCR beta chain came from a study of blood T cell repertoires in COVID-19. This clone was observed a few times. Sequencing used immunoSEQ multiplex PCR; TCRdb keeps in-frame clones, though not all of them. The sample has about 300,000 clones; 85% to 90% are singletons. The sample taken for sequencing was PBMCs or T cells enriched from blood (not recorded which). This receptor was obtained from a man younger than 45 who had recovered from COVID-19.

CDR3 region: CATSRDKGGDTEAFF. In DNA, the CDR3 is TGTGCCACCAGCAGAGATAAGGGGGGGGACACTGAAGCTTTCTTT. V is TRBV15 and J is TRBJ1-1; D possibly corresponds to TRBD1 (6 bases). CDR1 is LNHNV and CDR2 is YYDKDF in the germline V gene (reference sequence). This CDR3 is 15 amino acids long. Trimming removed 0 bases from V and 3 bases from J, with 11 bases in between.